This record covers a single T cell receptor (beta chain). Its antigen is as yet unknown. The sample originates from a study of OX40 agonist ivuxolimab in advanced cancers. Overall study context: As their treatment, patients were administered ivuxolimab, an agonistic anti-OX40 (CD134) antibody. Intravenous ivuxolimab at 0.01 to 10 mg/kg was given to patients every 2 weeks. Therapy given before enrollment (anti-PD-1, anti-PD-L1 or anti-CTLA-4) was allowed, and 40% to 50% had some. General observations from the study: Individuals who were partial responders at 0.1-3.0 mg/kg had clonal expansion that ranked among the lowest.

The CDR3 runs 17 residues. Produced via immunoSEQ multiplex PCR; TCRdb's table is partial and in-frame only. The repertoire has some 94,000 clones, approximately 94% of them found once; the top ten carry 2%. The V gene is TRBV21-1, the J gene TRBJ2-7. TRBV21-1 is a recognized pseudogene. Sequencing was performed on CD4+ or CD8+ T cells sorted from blood, taken in a trial of the OX40 agonist ivuxolimab. The sequence derives from an adult with an advanced solid tumor such as melanoma, head and neck, liver or kidney cancer. The CDR3 sequence is CASSKGSTDREIDEQYF. The CDR3 region has the DNA TGTGCCAGCAGCAAGGGGTCCACAGATCGAGAAATTGACGAGCAGTACTTC.